This record concerns one T cell receptor (beta chain) sequence. These data belong to a study of shared clonotypes between healthy human individuals. A CD45RA-negative memory subset and a CD45RA+ naive subset were separated from the CD4+ cells. Execution of the assay was at deep level. Each cell subset's genomic DNA was divided evenly among several immunoSEQ plates. Clones were sequenced by immunoSEQ multiplex PCR, and TCRdb holds only the in-frame ones, with some missing. The sample shows under 650,000 clones, almost 97% of them seen only once. The CDR3 runs to 12 residues. With 4 bases clipped from V and 7 bases from J, the junction kept 4 bases outside the gene matches. Germline V gives CDR1 MDHEN, CDR2 SYDVKM.

This chain uses TRBV28 with TRBJ2-7, with 7 bases fitting TRBD1. The sample consisted of naive CD4+ T cells sorted from blood. Subset described: CD45RA+ positively selected. The sequence was collected from a woman aged 25 to 39 in good health. The CDR3 is CASSSGTAEQYF. For the CDR3, the DNA is TGTGCCAGCAGTTCCGGGACAGCGGAGCAGTACTTC.